This T cell receptor (beta chain) comes out of a study of regulatory T cells in long-lasting Graves disease. Study-wide background: With positive TSH receptor antibodies and over 5 years of antithyroid drugs, Graves' disease was considered persistent. Overall study results and limits: Less diverse TCR repertoires were seen in persistent Graves' patients than in newly diagnosed ones.

The table lists this clonotype with many counts. Its antigen remains unidentified. Indicated time point: persistent/refractory GD, antithyroid drugs over 5 years with positive TRAb. Making the TCR library involved RNA that had been extracted from PBMCs. Construction of TCR beta libraries relied on iRepertoire HTBI primers and on Arm-PCR targeting CDR3 regions. Each CDR3 protein is one row after TCRdb ran MiXCR on the multiplex PCR reads. The data hold 360,000 or so distinct CDR3 sequences, with 20% to 25% observed a single time. Germline values: CDR1 MDHEN, CDR2 SYDVKM. The CDR3 runs to 11 residues. V was cut by 6 bases and J by 6 bases, with 7 bases left in between.

This material consisted of peripheral blood mononuclear cells (PBMCs), taken when the disease was refractory, from a patient treated with antithyroid drugs. The gene calls are TRBV28 and TRBJ2-3; D is ambiguous. This TCR was recovered from a woman aged 40 to 50 with Graves disease. The CDR3: CASSLGDTQYF. The CDR3 nucleotides are TGTGCCAGCAGCTTAGGGGATACGCAGTATTTT.